Listed below are T cell receptor beta chains from one sample, sequenced in a study of vaccination and CD4 T cells after COVID-19. Each CDR3 protein is one row after TCRdb ran MiXCR on the PCR reads. This table holds fewer than 25,000 distinct CDR3 sequences, more than 30% found once. For these TCRs, the target antigens are not known. The sample in question was CD4+ T cells from blood, cultured in vitro, obtained about 7 months after SARS-CoV-2 vaccination. The receptors here all came from a human donor who had recovered from COVID-19. Both conserved end residues are part of each CDR3. The D gene is left open where the match is weak. Size is omitted from some rows. Given values are once, few, many or a class for expanded clones.

cdr3_nt	cdr3_aa	v_call	j_call	d_call	clone_size
TGTGCCAGCTCACCGCCGGGACAGGGGGCGGATCAGCCCCAGCATTTT	CASSPPGQGADQPQHF	TRBV18	TRBJ1-5	TRBD1	NA
TGCAGTGCTAGTCCCGGGCAGGGACGGTCACCCCTCCACTTT	CSASPGQGRSPLHF	TRBV20-1	TRBJ1-6	NA	medium-sized
TGTGCCAGCAGCTTACGGGGGGCGCAGGGACTCGGACCCTATGAAAGAGAGCAGTACTTC	CASSLRGAQGLGPYEREQYF	TRBV7-2	TRBJ2-7	NA	NA
TGTGCCAGCAGTGAATTCTGGACCGAATATAATTCACCCCTCCACTTT	CASSEFWTEYNSPLHF	TRBV6-1	TRBJ1-6	NA	NA
TGTGCCAGCAGTGAAGACAGGGGGTTGGCAAACATTCAGTACTTC	CASSEDRGLANIQYF	TRBV6-1	TRBJ2-4	TRBD1	NA
TGTGCCAGCAGCTCATTTGGACAGTTCACAGATACGCAGTATTTT	CASSSFGQFTDTQYF	TRBV27	TRBJ2-3	NA	few
TGTGCCAGTAGTATGCTAGTCTCTGGGGCCAACGTCCTGACTTTC	CASSMLVSGANVLTF	TRBV19	TRBJ2-6	NA	NA
TGTGTCAGCATGGGGAATTACGACACAGATACGCAGTATTTT	CVSMGNYDTDTQYF	TRBV27	TRBJ2-3	NA	NA
TGTGCCATCAGTGAGTCAGGAGGTACTGAAGCTTTCTTT	CAISESGGTEAFF	TRBV10-3	TRBJ1-1	NA	few
TGTGCCAGCAGCCACAGGGGGCTCTACGAGCAGTACTTC	CASSHRGLYEQYF	TRBV6-1	TRBJ2-7	TRBD1	NA
TGTGCCAGCCGGCGCACCGGGGAGCTGTTTTTT	CASRRTGELFF	TRBV2	TRBJ2-2	NA	NA
TGCAGTGCTAGAAATCGCGGAGCGGGAGCCCCTTACAATGAGCAGTTCTTC	CSARNRGAGAPYNEQFF	TRBV20-1	TRBJ2-1	TRBD2	once
TGTGCCAGCAGATCGGGGAGGGGGGAGACCCAGTACTTC	CASRSGRGETQYF	TRBV5-6	TRBJ2-5	NA	NA
TGCAGTGCTAGTGGGCTAGCGGGCGGGTGGTACTACAATGAGCAGTTCTTC	CSASGLAGGWYYNEQFF	TRBV20-1	TRBJ2-1	TRBD2	NA
TGCAGTGCTCAGATTCCGAGAGGGACCGGGGAGCTGTTTTTT	CSAQIPRGTGELFF	TRBV20-1	TRBJ2-2	NA	few
TGTGCCAGCAGCTTATTACAGAGTAACAATGAGCAGTTCTTC	CASSLLQSNNEQFF	TRBV7-2	TRBJ2-1	NA	few
TGCAGTGGAGAGAGGGCGGGAGGCCCCACCCCCTCCTACGAGCAGTACTTC	CSGERAGGPTPSYEQYF	TRBV20-1	TRBJ2-7	TRBD2	few
TGTGCCAGCTCCGGGACACCGCCTACGAGCATGTTC	CASSGTPPTSMF	TRBV2	TRBJ2-7	NA	NA
TGTGCCAGCAGTTTTCTTGGGAGGGCCGGGGAGACCCAGTACTTC	CASSFLGRAGETQYF	TRBV28	TRBJ2-5	TRBD2	NA
TGTGCCAGCAGTTTTTTGGGACAGGGGGGAGAGGCCCAGTACTTC	CASSFLGQGGEAQYF	TRBV6-4	TRBJ2-5	TRBD1	once
TGTGCCAGCAGCTCTGACAGGGGAGATACTGAAGCTTTCTTT	CASSSDRGDTEAFF	TRBV7-2	TRBJ1-1	TRBD1	NA
TGTGCCAGCAGCCTATGGGACTATGGCTACACCTTC	CASSLWDYGYTF	TRBV28	TRBJ1-2	NA	NA
TGTGCTAGCAGCTTAGGGCCAGGGCGAGAGACCCAGTACTTC	CASSLGPGRETQYF	TRBV7-6	TRBJ2-5	NA	few
TGTGCCAGCAGGCCGACTAGCGGGAGTGCTGAGACCCAGTACTTC	CASRPTSGSAETQYF	TRBV6-1	TRBJ2-5	TRBD2	NA
TGTGCCAGCAGCGACAGCCTCCAAGAGACCCAGTACTTC	CASSDSLQETQYF	TRBV9	TRBJ2-5	NA	NA
TGTGCCAGCAAAGAGGGGGCGGCCTACGAGCAGTACTTC	CASKEGAAYEQYF	TRBV28	TRBJ2-7	TRBD1	NA
TGCAGTGCTAGTTTGGCGGGAGTAGGAAGGGTCGAGCAGTACTTC	CSASLAGVGRVEQYF	TRBV20-1	TRBJ2-7	TRBD2	NA
TGTGCCAGCAGTTCCCCGCATAGCAATCAGCCCCAGCATTTT	CASSSPHSNQPQHF	TRBV27	TRBJ1-5	NA	NA
TGTGCCAGCTCCCGTCGACTAGCGGGAATGGGGGAGACCCAGTACTTC	CASSRRLAGMGETQYF	TRBV7-9	TRBJ2-5	TRBD2	medium-sized
TGTGCCAGCAGCCCCTCACCTAGGACTAGTCGGTTCTTC	CASSPSPRTSRFF	TRBV7-2	TRBJ2-1	TRBD2	NA
TGCAGTGCTAAACTAGCATTAGATACGCAGTATTTT	CSAKLALDTQYF	TRBV20-1	TRBJ2-3	NA	NA
TGTGCCAGCAGCGAGGGGACCCCTAGCACAGATACGCAGTATTTT	CASSEGTPSTDTQYF	TRBV7-8	TRBJ2-3	NA	NA
TGTGCCAGCAGCTTAAGACTCACAAGTGGAGATACGCAGTATTTT	CASSLRLTSGDTQYF	TRBV7-6	TRBJ2-3	NA	NA
TGCGCCAGCAGCCAATACTATATGGGTGAGCAGTTCTTC	CASSQYYMGEQFF	TRBV4-3	TRBJ2-1	NA	NA
TGCAGTGCTAGAGTAGGGGGCGATAATTCACCCCTCCACTTT	CSARVGGDNSPLHF	TRBV20-1	TRBJ1-6	TRBD1	NA
TGTGCCACCAGCAGAACGGCGGGTGAGCAGTACTTC	CATSRTAGEQYF	TRBV15	TRBJ2-7	NA	few
TGTGCCAGCAGCTTAGCCAGCTATGGCTACACCTTC	CASSLASYGYTF	TRBV7-8	TRBJ1-2	NA	NA
TGTGCCAGCAGCTTTCCAGGGTCGATGGTGGACACTGAAGCTTTCTTT	CASSFPGSMVDTEAFF	TRBV7-9	TRBJ1-1	NA	NA
TGTGCCAGCAGTTACGCACTGGGGGCCTCACCCCTCCACTTT	CASSYALGASPLHF	TRBV6-5	TRBJ1-6	NA	medium-sized
TGCAGTGCTAGAGAGGGGGGGAACACTGAAGCTTTCTTT	CSAREGGNTEAFF	TRBV20-1	TRBJ1-1	NA	NA
TGTGCCAGTCAGGACAGGGGTGGAGAGACCCAGTACTTC	CASQDRGGETQYF	TRBV19	TRBJ2-5	TRBD1	NA
TGCAGCGTACTACAGGGGTTCGGCACTGAAGCTTTCTTT	CSVLQGFGTEAFF	TRBV29-1	TRBJ1-1	TRBD1	few
TGCAGTGCTAGAGGGGGTGTTACGCAGTATTTT	CSARGGVTQYF	TRBV20-1	TRBJ2-3	NA	NA
TGTGCCACCAGCGAGCTTAACAATAACTATGGCTACACCTTC	CATSELNNNYGYTF	TRBV15	TRBJ1-2	NA	few
TGTGCCAGCAGTCTAAGACAGGGAGAGCAGTTCTTC	CASSLRQGEQFF	TRBV6-1	TRBJ2-1	TRBD1	few
TGCGCCAGCAGCTTGGGGGGGCCAAATAGCAATCAGCCCCAGCATTTT	CASSLGGPNSNQPQHF	TRBV5-1	TRBJ1-5	NA	NA
TGTGCCAGCAGCTTAGGCGGGACACCCTACGAGCAGTACTTC	CASSLGGTPYEQYF	TRBV28	TRBJ2-7	NA	NA
TGCAGTGCTTCGATAGCGGGAGGCCGAAATGAGCAGTTCTTC	CSASIAGGRNEQFF	TRBV20-1	TRBJ2-1	TRBD2	NA
TGCGCCAGCAGCCCGGCCCTAGAACAGGGCACTGAAGCTTTCTTT	CASSPALEQGTEAFF	TRBV5-1	TRBJ1-1	NA	NA
TGTGCCAGCAGGGCGGGTCTTAGCACAGATACGCAGTATTTT	CASRAGLSTDTQYF	TRBV6-1	TRBJ2-3	NA	NA
TGTGCCAGCAGTGTTCCGGGACTCAGAAATCGCGAGCAGTACTTC	CASSVPGLRNREQYF	TRBV28	TRBJ2-7	NA	few
TGCAGTGCTGGAACAGGGTGGGGCAATCAGCCCCAGCATTTT	CSAGTGWGNQPQHF	TRBV20-1	TRBJ1-5	NA	medium-sized
TGTGCCAGCGTCGGTCTGTGGCTCGATGAGCAGTTCTTC	CASVGLWLDEQFF	TRBV6-1	TRBJ2-1	NA	NA